These 2 T cell receptor beta chains were sequenced from one sample in a study of CD8 T cells in Susac syndrome. RNA amounts of roughly 0.5 to 1 ug underwent reverse transcription with random hexamers. Using its own MiXCR run on the immunoSEQ multiplex PCR reads, TCRdb lists one record per CDR3 protein. The table lists 150,000 to 200,000 distinct CDR3 sequences, roughly 94% of them singletons. Sequenced material: CD4+ T cells from PBMCs. Every receptor here comes from a human donor with Susac syndrome.

The chain is built from TRBV3-1 and TRBJ2-7, with TRBD2 as a possible D gene (6 bases). Trimming pared 2 bases from V and 6 bases from J, leaving 14 bases between. Germline V gene data show CDR1 as LGHDT and CDR2 as YNNKEL (reference sequence). The CDR3 contains 14 residues. The CDR3 loop is CASSQFRDGGEQYF. CDR3 sequence (DNA): TGTGCCAGCAGCCAATTCCGGGACGGGGGCGAGCAGTACTTC.

This chain uses TRBV20-1 with TRBJ1-1; 7 bases line up with TRBD1. Per the germline V gene, CDR1 is DFQATT and CDR2 is SNEGSKA (reference sequence). The CDR3 covers 15 residues. V trimming: 6 bases; J trimming: 1 base; junction bases outside the gene matches: 11. The CDR3 DNA reads as TGCAGTGCCCACAGGGGTTCAAGGGAGAACACTGAAGCTTTCTTT. Translating gives CSAHRGSRENTEAFF.